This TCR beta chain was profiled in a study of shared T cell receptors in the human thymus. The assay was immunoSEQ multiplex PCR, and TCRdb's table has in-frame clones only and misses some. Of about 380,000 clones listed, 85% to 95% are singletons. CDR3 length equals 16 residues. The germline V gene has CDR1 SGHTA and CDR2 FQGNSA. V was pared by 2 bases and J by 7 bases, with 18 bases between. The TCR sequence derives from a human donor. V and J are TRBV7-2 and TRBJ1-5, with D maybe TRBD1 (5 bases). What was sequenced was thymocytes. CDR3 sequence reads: CASSLKGALGGQPQHF. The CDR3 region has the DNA TGTGCCAGCAGCTTAAAAGGGGCCCTCGGTGGGCAGCCCCAGCATTTT.